The 28 T cell receptor beta chains reported below all come from one sample, sequenced in a study of CD8 T cells in ankylosing spondylitis. TCRdb itself ran the 5' RACE reads through MiXCR, one entry per CDR3 protein. This table has around 430,000 distinct CDR3 sequences, under 20% appearing once. No antigen is known for these receptors. General observations from the study: The study identified a TCR beta motif of under ten highly homologous variants that appeared characteristic of ankylosing spondylitis blood.

The sequencing input was blood, either unsorted or a sorted T cell fraction (not recorded which). The receptors were gathered from a male donor with ankylosing spondylitis.

This clonotype occurred many times. This chain uses TRBV7-2 with TRBJ2-1, with D tentatively TRBD1 (6 bases). Trimming left V 5 bases short and J 8 bases short, with 10 bases between. Looked up from germline, CDR1 is SGHTA and CDR2 is FQGNSA. The length of the CDR3 is 12 residues. The chain's CDR3 is CASSPQGYEQFF. The DNA for the CDR3 is TGTGCCAGCAGCCCACAGGGCTATGAGCAGTTCTTC.

The V gene is TRBV28, the J gene TRBJ2-5; no reliable D call. Germline values: CDR1 MDHEN, CDR2 SYDVKM. Trimming left V 1 base short and J 4 bases short, with 13 bases between. The CDR3 is 15 residues long. CDR3 DNA: TGTGCCAGCAGTTTATCGAAAGGCAGGCGAGAGACCCAGTACTTC. Translating it yields CASSLSKGRRETQYF.

This chain joins TRBV18 and TRBJ1-1; 7 nucleotides line up with TRBD1. CDR1 and CDR2 from the germline V gene are KGHSH and LQKENI. V was pared by 2 bases and J by 6 bases, with 9 bases of the junction left unmatched. The CDR3 extends over 15 amino acids. The CDR3 loop is CASSPSKNRGPEAFF. The CDR3 DNA sequence: TGTGCCAGCTCACCATCTAAAAACAGGGGTCCTGAAGCTTTCTTT.

In its sample, this clonotype was seen a few times. The chain uses TRBV19 and TRBJ1-5, with no clear D. CDR3 length: 17 residues. Germline CDR1 is LNHDA and CDR2 is SQIVND (reference sequence). Trimming stripped 1 base from V and 0 bases from J, with 13 bases between. The CDR3 is CASSIVWVGDSNQPQHF. CDR3 nucleotides: TGTGCCAGTAGTATAGTCTGGGTGGGAGATAGCAATCAGCCCCAGCATTTT.

The chain carries TRBV2 and TRBJ1-4; D ambiguous. This CDR3 has 15 amino acids. Between the trimmed V and J ends, which lost 6 bases and 1 base, there was a span of 12 bases. CDR1 is SNHLY, CDR2 FYNNEI, per germline. This CDR3 reads CASRPRTGTNEKLFF. CDR3 DNA: TGTGCCAGCAGACCTAGGACGGGAACTAATGAAAAACTGTTTTTT.

V is TRBV7-3 and J is TRBJ2-5; TRBD1 matches 9 bases. Per germline, CDR1 SGHTA and CDR2 FQGTGA. This CDR3 has 14 amino acids. With V trimmed by 3 bases and J by 1 base, 0 bases remained unmatched. The chain's CDR3 is CASSLTGGQETQYF. The CDR3 region has the DNA TGTGCCAGCAGCTTGACAGGGGGCCAAGAGACCCAGTACTTC.

In its sample, this clonotype was seen a few times. The rearrangement links TRBV5-1 to TRBJ1-2; 8 bases map to TRBD1. This CDR3 is built from 14 residues. The trim removed 4 bases at V and 6 bases at J, leaving 8 bases unmatched. Germline CDR1 SGHRS, CDR2 YFSETQ. The CDR3 loop reads CASSTLQGADGYTF. CDR3 bases: TGCGCCAGCAGCACCCTCCAGGGGGCGGATGGCTACACCTTC.

This clonotype was found many times. V usage is TRBV7-2 and J usage is TRBJ2-5; weak D call: TRBD1 (6 bases). V was trimmed by 3 bases and J by 2 bases, leaving 10 bases between them. The CDR3 consists of 14 residues. Germline CDR1 and CDR2: SGHTA and FQGNSA. Here the CDR3 DNA reads TGTGCCAGCAGCTTGGGGGACATTCAAGAGACCCAGTACTTC. The encoded protein is CASSLGDIQETQYF.

This clonotype appeared many times. The chain couples TRBV29-1 to TRBJ1-1; D unclear. Per the germline V gene, CDR1 is SQVTM and CDR2 is ANQGSEA. This CDR3 has 13 amino acids. The V end lost 5 bases, the J end lost 0 bases, and 10 bases lay between the germline ends. The CDR3 region has the DNA TGCAGCGTTTCCGGCAGGATGAACACTGAAGCTTTCTTT. This codes for CSVSGRMNTEAFF.

The chain joins TRBV7-9 to TRBJ1-2; D is uncertain. The CDR3 extends over 14 amino acids. The V end lost 1 base, the J end lost 7 bases, and 13 bases lay between the germline ends. CDR1 is SEHNR, CDR2 FQNEAQ, per germline (reference sequence). CDR3: CASSLEGRIRGYTF. The CDR3 nucleotides are TGTGCCAGCAGCTTAGAAGGCAGGATCCGTGGCTACACCTTC.

The J gene is TRBJ1-4, the V gene TRBV4-2, with a weak D call TRBD1 (6 bases). The CDR3 has 13 residues. V was cut by 0 bases and J by 10 bases, with 9 bases left in between. Germline values: CDR1 LGHNA, CDR2 YNFKEQ. The chain's CDR3 is CASSQEEGGKLFF. DNA of the CDR3: TGTGCCAGCAGCCAAGAGGAGGGGGGAAAACTGTTTTTT.

V is TRBV7-2 and J is TRBJ2-5; D may be TRBD2 (5 bases). The germline V gene has CDR1 SGHTA and CDR2 FQGNSA. This CDR3 has 14 residues. V lost 5 bases and J lost 2, with 12 bases in between. The CDR3 is CASSEPGKQETQYF. CDR3 DNA: TGTGCCAGCAGCGAACCGGGAAAACAAGAGACCCAGTACTTC.

There are many counts of this clonotype. This chain links TRBV5-1 with TRBJ1-2, with D possibly being TRBD1 (5 bases). Germline CDR1 and CDR2: SGHRS and YFSETQ. The CDR3 is 13 amino acids. V was trimmed by 0 bases and J by 3 bases, leaving 6 bases between them. The CDR3 nucleotides are TGCGCCAGCAGCTTGGGACAGTACTATGGCTACACCTTC. Protein sequence: CASSLGQYYGYTF.

CDR3 in amino acids: CASSFLIGTVDEQYF. The CDR3 nucleotides read TGTGCCAGCAGCTTCCTAATCGGGACAGTTGACGAGCAGTACTTC. The gene calls are TRBV11-1 and TRBJ2-7; 7 bases are shared with TRBD1. V gave up 3 bases and J gave up 5 bases; unmatched junction bases: 10. This CDR3 is built from 15 residues. The germline V gene has CDR1 SGHAT and CDR2 FQDESV (reference sequence).

This clonotype was seen at least ten times. The junction differs from germline at one of its ends, possibly a read error. The chain combines TRBV3-1 with TRBJ2-5; tentative D call: TRBD2 (5 bases). The CDR3 covers 13 residues. Per the germline V gene, CDR1 is LGHDT and CDR2 is YNNKEL (reference sequence). The CDR3, as DNA: TGCGCCAGCAGCCAAGGAGGTAGAGAGACCCAGTACTTC. Translated: CASSQGGRETQYF.

This clonotype was counted between two and nine times. The rearrangement joins TRBV28 to TRBJ2-2, with a tentative D call TRBD2 (5 bases). Trimming took 7 bases from V and 5 from J, leaving 14 bases between them. This CDR3 has 14 residues. Germline loops: CDR1 MDHEN, CDR2 SYDVKM. The CDR3 reads CASTPLGRTGELFF. The CDR3 DNA reads TGTGCCAGCACCCCCTTGGGGAGAACCGGGGAGCTGTTTTTT.

The chain employs TRBV20-1 and TRBJ2-1, with 8 bases identical to TRBD2. There are 16 residues in the CDR3. V shed 6 bases, J shed 0 bases, and the junction held 10 bases outside the gene matches. CDR1 DFQATT and CDR2 SNEGSKA come from the germline V gene (reference sequence). The CDR3 sequence: CSARSGAPSSYNEQFF. The CDR3, as DNA: TGCAGTGCGCGTAGCGGGGCCCCCAGCTCCTACAATGAGCAGTTCTTC.

This chain joins TRBV7-2 and TRBJ2-5; D gene unclear. The V gene's germline CDR1 is SGHTA and CDR2 FQGNSA. The V and J ends lost 5 bases and 5 bases respectively, with 15 bases between them. The CDR3 totals 14 residues. DNA of the CDR3: TGTGCCAGCAGCCCTCGGTGGGGTGGGGAGACCCAGTACTTC. Encoded protein: CASSPRWGGETQYF.

This clonotype has only a few counts. The chain combines TRBV28 with TRBJ1-4; 10 nucleotides line up with TRBD1. The ends lost 10 bases at V and 8 bases at J; junction bases unmatched: 10. CDR3 length: 14 residues. Germline CDR1 and CDR2: MDHEN and SYDVKM. Here the CDR3 reads CAIRRQGAREKLFF. In DNA, the CDR3 is TGTGCCATTCGACGACAGGGGGCTCGAGAAAAACTGTTTTTT.

This clonotype has only a few counts. The chain is built from TRBV12-3 or TRBV12-4 and TRBJ2-3, with 16 bases aligning to TRBD2. The CDR3 length is 17 residues. V trimming: 5 bases; J trimming: 4 bases; junction bases outside the gene matches: 6. CDR3 DNA: TGTGCCAGCAGTCCCGGGACTAGCGGGGGGGCCCCAGATACGCAGTATTTT. Translating gives CASSPGTSGGAPDTQYF.

This clonotype was detected many times. The rearrangement uses TRBV20-1 and TRBJ1-1; 7 bases align to TRBD1. The CDR3 has 13 amino acids. The V gene's germline CDR1 is DFQATT and CDR2 SNEGSKA (reference sequence). Trimming cost V 6 bases and J 4 bases; bases outside gene matches: 8. The CDR3 DNA reads TGCAGTGCGGAGACAGGGAAGGGCACTGAAGCTTTCTTT. Translation gives CSAETGKGTEAFF.

This chain links TRBV6-5 with TRBJ1-2; D call uncertain. Deletions cut 0 bases from V and 2 bases from J, with 10 bases between. CDR1 and CDR2 from the germline V gene are MNHEY and SVGAGI. The CDR3 sequence is 15 residues long. The CDR3 nucleotides read TGTGCCAGCAGTTACTCCGGACGATCCAACTATGGCTACACCTTC. It specifies CASSYSGRSNYGYTF.

This clonotype was observed a few times. The V gene is TRBV9, the J gene TRBJ2-1; 9 bases fit TRBD2. The CDR3 is 17 residues long. In germline, CDR1 is SGDLS, CDR2 YYNGEE. With V trimmed by 4 bases and J by 0 bases, 8 bases remained unmatched. CDR3: CASSISSGASSYNEQFF. CDR3 in DNA: TGTGCCAGCAGCATTTCTAGCGGGGCCAGCTCCTACAATGAGCAGTTCTTC.

The chain recombines TRBV18 with TRBJ2-5; 9 bases are a match to TRBD1. Germline V CDR1 and CDR2: KGHSH, LQKENI. Losses at the gene ends were 6 bases for V and 3 bases for J; bases not matched to a gene: 8. The CDR3 consists of 15 residues. CDR3 nucleotides: TGTGCCAGCTCTCACAGGGGGCTGGAAAAAGAGACCCAGTACTTC. Amino acids: CASSHRGLEKETQYF.

Concerning this clonotype itself: This likely comes from a read error, as the CDR3 has no conserved phenylalanine or tryptophan at its end. The V gene is TRBV29-1, the J gene TRBJ2-1; no clear D. Germline CDR1 reads SQVTM; CDR2 reads ANQGSEA. The CDR3 covers 11 residues. CDR3 loop: CLIDLYNEQFL. The CDR3 region has the DNA TGTTTGATTGACCTCTACAATGAGCAGTTCTTA.

The rearrangement joins TRBV5-5 to TRBJ2-3; the D gene is possibly TRBD2 (6 bases). The CDR3 is 16 amino acids. Deletions cut 7 bases from V and 0 bases from J, with 18 bases between. Per germline, CDR1 SGHKS and CDR2 YYEKEE (reference sequence). The CDR3 is CASHRTSGYSTDTQYF. Here the CDR3 DNA reads TGTGCCAGCCATCGAACAAGCGGGTATAGCACAGATACGCAGTATTTT.

The V call is TRBV5-1, the J call TRBJ2-7; 7 nucleotides align to TRBD2. The CDR3 length is 15 residues. Unmatched junction bases numbered 10, after V lost 0 bases and J lost 7 bases. The germline V gene encodes CDR1 SGHRS and CDR2 YFSETQ. The CDR3 region has the DNA TGCGCCAGCAGCTTGGCCTCCGCGGGAGAGAGGGAGCAGTACTTC. Its protein is CASSLASAGEREQYF.

This clonotype showed up just a few times. The chain joins TRBV11-2 to TRBJ1-1, with D possibly matching TRBD1 (6 bases). CDR3 size: 15 residues. Trimming shortened V by 5 bases and J by 2 bases, and 15 bases separated the two germline ends. Germline loops: CDR1 SGHAT, CDR2 FQNNGV. CDR3 region: CASSRDGGPNTEAFF. CDR3 coding DNA: TGTGCCAGCAGCCGTGACGGGGGGCCTAACACTGAAGCTTTCTTT.